The 5 T cell receptor beta chains reported below all come from one sample, sequenced in a study of cytomegalovirus exposure and HLA in healthy donors. PCR involved 60 Vbeta and 13 Jbeta primers. Profiled with immunoSEQ multiplex PCR; TCRdb holds only in-frame clones, not every one. Here the sample spans about 160,000 clones, about four fifths being singletons. Sequencing was carried out using PBMCs. Receptors originate from a woman aged 50 to 60 in good health and CMV-seronegative.

This clone has just a few counts. The rearrangement uses TRBV19 and TRBJ2-7, with TRBD1 identical over 8 bases. The trim removed 3 bases at V and 4 bases at J, leaving 5 bases unmatched. This CDR3 spans 14 amino acids. CDR1 is LNHDA, CDR2 SQIVND, per germline (reference sequence). The CDR3 here is CASSIPGGLYEQYF. The CDR3 nucleotides are TGTGCCAGTAGTATCCCAGGGGGCCTTTACGAGCAGTACTTC.

J is TRBJ2-7 and V is TRBV7-2; D is ambiguous. V was shortened by 2 bases and J by 0 bases, with 11 bases between the two germline ends. CDR3 size: 15 residues. Germline V gene lookup returns CDR1 SGHTA and CDR2 FQGNSA. DNA for the CDR3: TGTGCCAGCAGCTTAAAGCGCCCGGACTCCTACGAGCAGTACTTC. This codes for CASSLKRPDSYEQYF.

The rearrangement links TRBV4-2 to TRBJ2-2; 9 bases agree with TRBD2. This CDR3 is 18 amino acids long. After removal of 0 bases from V and 0 bases from J, the junction contained 5 bases not matched to a gene. CDR1 is LGHNA and CDR2 is YNFKEQ in the germline V gene. The CDR3 DNA follows: TGTGCCAGCAGCCAAGATCAAGCGGGAGGCTCGAACACCGGGGAGCTGTTTTTT. Its translation: CASSQDQAGGSNTGELFF.

The chain recombines TRBV19 with TRBJ2-3, with TRBD2 identical over 8 bases. The germline V gene has CDR1 LNHDA and CDR2 SQIVND (reference sequence). V trimming: 5 bases; J trimming: 3 bases; junction bases outside the gene matches: 10. The CDR3 runs to 16 residues. This CDR3 reads CASSSPSRGGTDTQYF. For the CDR3, the DNA is TGTGCCAGTAGTTCCCCTTCTCGGGGGGGGACAGATACGCAGTATTTT.

The rearrangement uses TRBV7-2 and TRBJ2-1, with TRBD1 matching over 8 bases. The CDR3 loop spans 13 amino acids. The J segment lost 10 bases and the V segment lost 2 bases, leaving 4 bases of the junction unmatched. Germline V gene sequence: CDR1 SGHTA, CDR2 FQGNSA. In DNA form, the CDR3 reads TGTGCCAGCAGCTTACAGGGGGCGCGAGAGCAGTTCTTC. Translation: CASSLQGAREQFF.